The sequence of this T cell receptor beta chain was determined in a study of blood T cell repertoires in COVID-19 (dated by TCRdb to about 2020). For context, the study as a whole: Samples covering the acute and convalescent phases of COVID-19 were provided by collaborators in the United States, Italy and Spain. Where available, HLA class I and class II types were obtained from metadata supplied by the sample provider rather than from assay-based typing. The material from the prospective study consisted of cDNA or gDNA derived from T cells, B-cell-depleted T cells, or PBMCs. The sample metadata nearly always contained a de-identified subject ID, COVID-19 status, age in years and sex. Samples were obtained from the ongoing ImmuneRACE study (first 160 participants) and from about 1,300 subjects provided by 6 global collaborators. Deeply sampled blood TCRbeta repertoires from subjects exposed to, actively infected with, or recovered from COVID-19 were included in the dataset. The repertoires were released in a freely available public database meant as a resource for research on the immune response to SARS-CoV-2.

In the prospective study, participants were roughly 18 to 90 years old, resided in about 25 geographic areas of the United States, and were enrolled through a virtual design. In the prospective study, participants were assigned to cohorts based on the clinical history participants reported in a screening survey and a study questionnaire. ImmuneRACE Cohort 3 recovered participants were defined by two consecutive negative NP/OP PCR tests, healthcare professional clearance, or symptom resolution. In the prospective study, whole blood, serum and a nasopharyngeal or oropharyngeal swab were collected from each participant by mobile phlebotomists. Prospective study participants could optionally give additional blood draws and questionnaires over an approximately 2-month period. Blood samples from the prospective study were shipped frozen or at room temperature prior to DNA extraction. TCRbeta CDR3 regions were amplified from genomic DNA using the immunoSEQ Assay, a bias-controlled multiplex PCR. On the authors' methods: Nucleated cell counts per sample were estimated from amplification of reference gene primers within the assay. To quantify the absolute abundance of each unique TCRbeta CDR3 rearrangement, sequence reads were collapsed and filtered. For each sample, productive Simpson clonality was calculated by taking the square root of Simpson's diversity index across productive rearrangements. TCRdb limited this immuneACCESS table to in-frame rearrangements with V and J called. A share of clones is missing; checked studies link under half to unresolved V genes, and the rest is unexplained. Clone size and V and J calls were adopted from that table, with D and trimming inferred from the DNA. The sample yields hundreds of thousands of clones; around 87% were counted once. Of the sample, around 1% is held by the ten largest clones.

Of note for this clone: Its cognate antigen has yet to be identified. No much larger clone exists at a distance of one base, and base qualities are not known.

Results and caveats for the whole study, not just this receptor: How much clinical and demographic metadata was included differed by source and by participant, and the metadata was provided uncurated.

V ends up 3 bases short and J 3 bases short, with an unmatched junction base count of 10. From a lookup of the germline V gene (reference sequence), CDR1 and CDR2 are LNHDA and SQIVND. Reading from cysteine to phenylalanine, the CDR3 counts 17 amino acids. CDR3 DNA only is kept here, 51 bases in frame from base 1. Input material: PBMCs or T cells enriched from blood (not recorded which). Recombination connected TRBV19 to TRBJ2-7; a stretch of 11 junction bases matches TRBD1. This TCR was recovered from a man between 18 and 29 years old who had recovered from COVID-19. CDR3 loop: CASSIAPGTGGFYEQYF. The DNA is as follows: TGTGCCAGTAGTATCGCGCCCGGGACAGGGGGATTCTACGAGCAGTACTTC.